This note documents a single TCR beta chain sequence. Its antigen remains unidentified. This sample is part of a study of cytomegalovirus exposure and HLA in healthy donors. General study findings and limits: Later analysis identified 16,951 TCR beta sequences associated with HLA alleles, using a false discovery rate threshold of 0.05. In a later analysis, parvovirus B19, influenza, CMV and Epstein-Barr virus appeared linked to several top co-occurrence clusters. A later analysis linked a missense variant in DCLRE1C to the trimming of TCR beta V and J genes.

PCR primers comprised 60 Vbeta and 13 Jbeta primers. Sequencing used immunoSEQ multiplex PCR; TCRdb keeps in-frame clones, though not all of them. The listing contains under 200,000 clones. This sequence originates from a man aged 30 to 39 in good health and CMV-seronegative. Sequenced material: PBMCs.

The CDR3 here is CAISTSTLGVTNEKLFF. The CDR3 DNA sequence: TGTGCCATCAGTACCTCCACGCTAGGGGTCACTAATGAAAAACTGTTTTTT. This sequence joins TRBV10-3 and TRBJ1-4; a possible D gene is TRBD1 (5 bases). The V gene's germline CDR1 is ENHRY and CDR2 SYGVKD. V gave up 5 bases and J gave up 2 bases, with 18 bases separating them. The CDR3 extends over 17 amino acids.